This T cell receptor beta chain was profiled in a study of vaccination and CD4 T cells after COVID-19. Study context: Convalescent individuals numbered four females and six males, two being Hispanic.

Time point described: late sampling 161 to 241 days after vaccination in three convalescent patients. Described treatment: roughly ten-day PBMC culture with coronavirus spike peptide pools or control peptides (ViraFEST assay). Cultures used two million PBMCs per well, 10 IU/ml IL-2 and about 9.9 ug/ml peptides. The Oncomine TCR Beta short-read assay was applied to DNA of cultured CD4+ T cells. Using its own MiXCR run on the PCR reads, TCRdb lists one record per CDR3 protein. The table includes about 22,000 distinct CDR3 sequences, roughly 46% detected once. This clonotype has only a few counts. Its antigen is unidentified. Per germline, CDR1 DFQATT and CDR2 SNEGSKA (reference sequence). Trimming pared 5 bases from V and 3 bases from J, leaving 15 bases between. The CDR3 contains 14 residues.

The chain combines TRBV20-1 with TRBJ2-3; D not resolved. Sequencing was performed on CD4+ T cells from blood, cultured in vitro, taken about 7 months after SARS-CoV-2 vaccination. This sequence originates from a human donor who had recovered from COVID-19. The CDR3 sequence: CSAAEVFGTDTQYF. The CDR3 DNA sequence: TGCAGTGCTGCTGAGGTTTTCGGGACAGATACGCAGTATTTT.